This T cell receptor beta chain is from a study of T cell repertoires in aging, cancer and after chemotherapy. About the research overall: The full dataset contained 7 million to 9.5 million TCR reads.

Study-level points and caveats: Healthy donors lost TCR diversity with age mainly through richness, cancer patients through richness and evenness. Median generation probability rose over the chemotherapy interval in each cancer cohort, suggesting rebound thymic output.

The germline V gene has CDR1 SQVTM and CDR2 ANQGSEA. V lost 3 bases to trimming and J lost 5 bases, with 12 bases between them. This CDR3 comprises 13 residues. Multiplex touch-down PCR with TRB-A/B primers amplified rearranged V-D-J TRB sequences. TCRdb analysed the multiplex PCR reads with MiXCR anew, one entry per CDR3 protein. This table holds 2,000 to 3,000 distinct CDR3 sequences, around half found once. Peripheral blood genomic DNA, not sorted cells or RNA, was the template. About this clonotype itself: What it recognizes is unknown.

The genes are TRBV29-1 and TRBJ2-3; D gene unclear. This clonotype was sampled from a human donor with a blood cancer. The sample was blood. CDR3 bases: TGCAGCGTTGAGGGCAGGTCAAAAGATACGCAGTATTTT. As protein: CSVEGRSKDTQYF.